This paragraph reports one TCR beta chain. What antigen it recognizes has not been identified. Base qualities are not at hand, and no much larger clone is one base apart. The sample belongs to a study of control samples from healthy donors and cancer patients (TCRdb year 2020). Looking up the germline V gene (reference sequence) yields CDR1 LNHNV and CDR2 YYDKDF. V has 1 base trimmed and J has 4 bases trimmed; junction bases matching no gene number 15. From the cysteine through the phenylalanine, the CDR3 covers 19 amino acids. The CDR3 DNA has 57 bases and is translated from base 1. The library was produced with the immunoSEQ multiplex PCR assay. Here the immuneACCESS table is served through TCRdb, limited to in-frame sequences with V and J called. Missing clones are a known gap in these copies; in checked studies unresolved V genes cover under half, and the rest lacks a known reason. The sample table shows about 120,000 clones, and more than 70% are seen once. The ten largest make up roughly 3.2% of the sample.

The sequenced sample consisted of blood. The source of this sequence is a man in his forties or fifties in good health. The chain employs TRBV15 and TRBJ2-5; TRBD2 fits 10 bases in the junction. CDR3 reads: CATSRGQASGGLIVETQYF. In nucleotides, the sequence is TGTGCCACCAGCAGAGGGCAGGCTAGCGGGGGCTTAATTGTAGAGACCCAGTACTTC.